The 19 T cell receptor beta chains reported below all come from one sample, sequenced in a study of T cell changes during pregnancy in multiple sclerosis. Profiled with immunoSEQ multiplex PCR; TCRdb holds only in-frame clones, not every one. The sample has approximately 99,000 clones, 80% to 95% seen once; the top ten hold 0.99%. The source material was peripheral blood, sampled after pregnancy. These receptors came from a female donor with multiple sclerosis, enrolled in a pregnancy study.

With regard to this clone: The same CDR3 also results from other DNA sequences found in this sample. This chain links TRBV18 with TRBJ2-7, with 13 bases fitting TRBD2. The CDR3 extends over 15 amino acids. V was clipped by 3 bases and J by 2 bases; unmatched bases: 1. CDR1 and CDR2 (germline): KGHSH, LQKENI. CDR3 DNA: TGTGCCAGCTCACCCACTAGCGGGAGGGCCTACGAGCAGTACTTC. Translated, it gives CASSPTSGRAYEQYF.

The chain combines TRBV2 with TRBJ1-2; TRBD1 might be the D (6 bases). Germline V gene lookup returns CDR1 SNHLY and CDR2 FYNNEI. V lost 8 bases to trimming and J lost 8 bases, with 24 bases between them. There are 15 residues in the CDR3. The CDR3, as DNA: TGTGCCAGCTGGGCCAGAGCTGGGGGCATCGGCGGCTACACCTTC. This gives the protein CASWARAGGIGGYTF.

The chain carries TRBV5-1 and TRBJ2-1; the D gene is possibly TRBD2 (5 bases). V was clipped by 1 base and J by 5 bases, with 10 bases between them. This CDR3 region has 14 residues. The germline V gene encodes CDR1 SGHRS and CDR2 YFSETQ. The CDR3 spells CASSLRWRDNEQFF. Here the CDR3 DNA reads TGCGCCAGCAGCTTGAGGTGGCGGGACAATGAGCAGTTCTTC.

The chain uses TRBV11-2 and TRBJ2-1, with D perhaps TRBD2 (5 bases). Germline values: CDR1 SGHAT, CDR2 FQNNGV. The CDR3 loop spans 13 amino acids. V lost 5 bases and J 8 bases, leaving 13 bases between the germline ends. The chain's CDR3 is CASSRQAGYEQFF. In DNA, the CDR3 is TGTGCCAGCAGCCGTCAGGCGGGTTATGAGCAGTTCTTC.

The rearrangement uses TRBV27 and TRBJ1-1; 7 nucleotides match TRBD1. V shed 6 bases and J 9 bases; nucleotides not matched to a gene: 13. The germline CDR1 and CDR2 sequences are MNHEY and SMNVEV (reference sequence). There are 14 residues in the CDR3. The CDR3 reads CASSSYGTAIQAFF. The CDR3 bases are TGTGCCAGCAGCAGCTACGGGACAGCTATCCAAGCTTTCTTT.

The CDR3 here is CASSRGGAYEQYF. DNA for the CDR3: TGTGCCAGCAGCCGAGGAGGGGCCTACGAGCAGTACTTC. The chain couples TRBV7-9 to TRBJ2-7; a possible D gene is TRBD2 (6 bases). The germline CDR1 and CDR2 sequences are SEHNR and FQNEAQ (reference sequence). The CDR3 spans 13 residues. V dropped 5 bases and J dropped 2 bases, with 10 bases sitting between them.

V and J are TRBV5-5 and TRBJ1-1, with 7 nucleotides matching TRBD1. This CDR3 is 14 amino acids long. Trimming removed 4 bases from V and 3 bases from J; junction bases left unmatched: 6. Germline loops: CDR1 SGHKS, CDR2 YYEKEE (reference sequence). CDR3 in DNA: TGTGCCAGCAGCAAGACAGGGCTAGACACTGAAGCTTTCTTT. Translating gives CASSKTGLDTEAFF.

V gene TRBV28 combines with J gene TRBJ2-5, with D perhaps matching TRBD2 (6 bases). Germline lookup yields CDR1 MDHEN and CDR2 SYDVKM. CDR3 length: 18 amino acids. V lost 2 bases to trimming and J lost 5 bases, with 24 bases between them. In DNA, the CDR3 is TGTGCCAGCAGTTTAAAAGGTTGGGCGACTAGAGGATGGGAGACCCAGTACTTC. It translates to CASSLKGWATRGWETQYF.

This chain uses TRBV28 with TRBJ1-2, with 8 bases lining up with TRBD1. The CDR3 covers 16 residues. V lost 2 bases to trimming and J lost 5 bases; unmatched junction nucleotides: 10. Per germline, CDR1 MDHEN and CDR2 SYDVKM. Here the CDR3 reads CASSLPGGKGPYGYTF. The CDR3 nucleotides read TGTGCCAGCAGTTTACCAGGGGGCAAAGGCCCATATGGCTACACCTTC.

The chain combines TRBV14 with TRBJ2-7; TRBD1 is a possible D gene (6 bases). V lost 0 bases and J 4 bases, leaving 13 bases between the germline ends. This CDR3 region has 15 residues. The V gene's germline CDR1 is SGHDN and CDR2 FVKESK. In DNA form, the CDR3 reads TGTGCCAGCAGCCAAGATCCCAGGGGAAGGTACGAGCAGTACTTC. Its translation: CASSQDPRGRYEQYF.

The V and J genes are TRBV7-8 and TRBJ1-2; 7 positions agree with TRBD1. The CDR3 extends over 13 amino acids. V gave up 3 bases and J gave up 7 bases; unmatched junction bases: 5. CDR1 and CDR2 from the germline V gene are SGHVS and FQNEAQ. The CDR3 loop is CASSFSPGGGYTF. For the CDR3, the DNA is TGTGCCAGCAGCTTTAGTCCAGGGGGTGGCTACACCTTC.

V is TRBV29-1 and J is TRBJ1-5; D is possibly TRBD1 (5 bases). Trimming cost V 7 bases and J 1 base, with 8 bases left between them. This CDR3 comprises 12 residues. CDR1 is SQVTM and CDR2 is ANQGSEA in the germline V gene. The CDR3 region is CSAGGSNQPQHF. CDR3 DNA sequence: TGCAGCGCCGGGGGAAGCAATCAGCCCCAGCATTTT.

The V call is TRBV27, the J call TRBJ2-6; D not resolved. V was clipped by 8 bases and J by 1 base, with 6 bases between them. The CDR3 covers 13 residues. Germline lookup yields CDR1 MNHEY and CDR2 SMNVEV (reference sequence). In nucleotides, the CDR3 is TGTGCCAGCGCCTATTCTGGGGCCAACGTCCTGACTTTC. This encodes CASAYSGANVLTF.

In regard to this clone: An end of the junction differs from the germline gene, which may be a read error. V is TRBV6-6 and J is TRBJ2-1, with D possibly TRBD1 on 6 matching bases. The CDR3 spans 16 residues. Germline CDR1 reads MNHNY; CDR2 reads SVGAGI (reference sequence). The CDR3 DNA reads TGCGCCAGCAGTCAGGGGACCCATAGCTCCTACAATGAGCAGTTCTTC. Encoded protein: CASSQGTHSSYNEQFF.

This rearrangement joins TRBV7-3 to TRBJ2-2, with TRBD2 as a possible D gene (5 bases). CDR1 and CDR2 (germline): SGHTA, FQGTGA. Trimming left V 5 bases short and J 1 base short, with 8 bases between. CDR3 size: 14 residues. The CDR3 here is CASSDAGNTGELFF. The DNA of the CDR3 is TGTGCCAGCAGCGACGCGGGGAACACCGGGGAGCTGTTTTTT.

The chain uses TRBV27 and TRBJ2-1, with 12 bases that match TRBD2. Germline CDR1 MNHEY, CDR2 SMNVEV (reference sequence). Trimming at V came to 10 bases and at J to 0 bases, leaving 16 bases not matched to a gene. The CDR3 loop spans 19 amino acids. CDR3 sequence (DNA): TGTGCCACCAAAACTAGCGGGAGGACTAACCTTCGCTCCTACAATGAGCAGTTCTTC. The encoded protein is CATKTSGRTNLRSYNEQFF.

The V call is TRBV28, the J call TRBJ1-5; 7 bases line up with TRBD1. Trimming cost V 0 bases and J 2 bases; bases outside gene matches: 7. This CDR3 has 17 residues. Germline-derived CDR1 and CDR2 are MDHEN and SYDVKM. CDR3: CASSLWRGRGGNQPQHF. The CDR3 DNA is TGTGCCAGCAGTTTATGGAGGGGGCGAGGCGGCAATCAGCCCCAGCATTTT.

The V gene is TRBV4-1, the J gene TRBJ1-1, with D perhaps TRBD1 (6 bases). Germline V gene lookup returns CDR1 MGHRA and CDR2 YSYEKL. Trimming removed 0 bases at V and 5 bases at J, with 13 bases between. The CDR3 is 15 amino acids. The CDR3 sequence: CASSQDGGGGTEAFF. CDR3 in DNA: TGCGCCAGCAGCCAAGATGGGGGGGGCGGGACTGAAGCTTTCTTT.

For the CDR3, the DNA is TGTGCCAGCAGGCCAGGGGTCTCCTACGAGCAGTACTTC. Translating gives CASRPGVSYEQYF. This chain links TRBV27 with TRBJ2-7, with D perhaps matching TRBD1 (6 bases). Trimming shortened V by 6 bases and J by 0 bases, and 9 bases separated the two germline ends. The CDR3 is 13 amino acids. The germline CDR1 and CDR2 sequences are MNHEY and SMNVEV (reference sequence).